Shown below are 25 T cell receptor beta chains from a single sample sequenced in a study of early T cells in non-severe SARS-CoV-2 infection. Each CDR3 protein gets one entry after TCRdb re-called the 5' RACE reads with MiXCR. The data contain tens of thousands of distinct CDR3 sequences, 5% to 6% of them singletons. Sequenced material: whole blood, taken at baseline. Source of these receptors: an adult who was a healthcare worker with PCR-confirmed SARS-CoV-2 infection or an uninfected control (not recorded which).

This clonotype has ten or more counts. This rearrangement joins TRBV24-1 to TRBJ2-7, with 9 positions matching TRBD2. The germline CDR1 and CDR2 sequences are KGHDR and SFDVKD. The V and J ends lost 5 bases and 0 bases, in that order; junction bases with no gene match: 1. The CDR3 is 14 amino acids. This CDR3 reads CATSGSGSSYEQYV. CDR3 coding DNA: TGTGCCACCAGTGGTAGCGGGAGCTCCTACGAGCAGTACGTC.

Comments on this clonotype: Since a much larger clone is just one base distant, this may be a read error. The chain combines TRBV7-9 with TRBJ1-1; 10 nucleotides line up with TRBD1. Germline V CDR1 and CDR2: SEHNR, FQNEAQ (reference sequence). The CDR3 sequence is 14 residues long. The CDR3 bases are TGTGCCAGCAGCCCCCGGGACAGGGGCACTGAATCTTTCTTT. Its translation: CASSPRDRGTESFF.

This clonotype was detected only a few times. CDR3 protein: CASSSRGEGSGELNTGELFF. CDR3 DNA: TGTGCCAGCAGCTCCCGAGGGGAAGGGAGCGGAGAGTTGAACACCGGGGAGCTGTTTTTT. This chain uses TRBV7-3 with TRBJ2-2, with D perhaps assigned TRBD1 or TRBD2 (5 bases each). Trimming removed 4 bases at V and 1 base at J, with 25 bases between. CDR3 size: 20 residues. The V gene's germline CDR1 is SGHTA and CDR2 FQGTGA. The full variable domain, its missing parts supplied by reference TRBV7-3 and TRBJ2-2, is GAGVSQTPSNKVTEKGKYVELRCDPISGHTALYWYRQSLGQGPEFLIYFQGTGAADDSGLPNDRFFAVRPEGSVSTLKIQRTERGDSAVYLCASSSRGEGSGELNTGELFFGEGSRLTVL.

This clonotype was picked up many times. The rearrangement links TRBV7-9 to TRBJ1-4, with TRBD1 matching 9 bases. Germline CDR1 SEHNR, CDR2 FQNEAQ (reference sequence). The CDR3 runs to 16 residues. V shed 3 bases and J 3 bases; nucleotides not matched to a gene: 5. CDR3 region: CASSFDRGTANEKLFF. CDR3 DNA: TGTGCCAGCAGCTTCGACAGGGGGACGGCTAATGAAAAACTGTTTTTT.

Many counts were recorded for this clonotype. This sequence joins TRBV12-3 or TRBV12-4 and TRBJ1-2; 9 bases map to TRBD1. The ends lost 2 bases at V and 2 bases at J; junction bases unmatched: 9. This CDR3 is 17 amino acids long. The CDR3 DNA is TGTGCCAGCAGTTTAATTTTGTCTGACAGGGGGAACTATGGCTACACCTTC. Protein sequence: CASSLILSDRGNYGYTF.

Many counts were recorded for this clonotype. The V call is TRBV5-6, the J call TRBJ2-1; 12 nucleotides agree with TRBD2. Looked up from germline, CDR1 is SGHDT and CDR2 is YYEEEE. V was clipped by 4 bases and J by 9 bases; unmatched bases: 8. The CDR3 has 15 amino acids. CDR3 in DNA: TGTGCCAGCAGCACGGTGCTAGCGGGAGGGGGTGAGCAGTTCTTC. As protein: CASSTVLAGGGEQFF.

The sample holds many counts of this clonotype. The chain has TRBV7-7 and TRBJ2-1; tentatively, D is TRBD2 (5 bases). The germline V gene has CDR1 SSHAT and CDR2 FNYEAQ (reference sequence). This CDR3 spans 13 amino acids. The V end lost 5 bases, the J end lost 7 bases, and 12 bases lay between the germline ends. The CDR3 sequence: CASSLRATNEQFF. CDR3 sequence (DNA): TGTGCCAGCAGCCTGAGGGCCACAAATGAGCAGTTCTTC.

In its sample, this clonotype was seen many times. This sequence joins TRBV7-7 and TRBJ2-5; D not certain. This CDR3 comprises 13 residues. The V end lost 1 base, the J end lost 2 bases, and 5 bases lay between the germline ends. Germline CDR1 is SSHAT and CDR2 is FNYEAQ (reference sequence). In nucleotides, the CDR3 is TGTGCCAGCAGCTTAGGGGGTCAAGAGACCCAGTACTTC. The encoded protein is CASSLGGQETQYF.

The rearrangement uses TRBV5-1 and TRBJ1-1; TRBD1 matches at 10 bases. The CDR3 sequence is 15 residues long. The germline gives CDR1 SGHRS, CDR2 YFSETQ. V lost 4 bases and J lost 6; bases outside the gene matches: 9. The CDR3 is CASSLDGQGGSEAFF. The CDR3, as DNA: TGCGCCAGCAGCCTGGACGGACAGGGGGGCTCTGAAGCTTTCTTT. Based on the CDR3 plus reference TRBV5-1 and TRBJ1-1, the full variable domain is KAGVTQTPRYLIKTRGQQVTLSCSPISGHRSVSWYQQTPGQGLQFLFEYFSETQRNKGNFPGRFSGRQFSNSRSEMNVSTLELGDSALYLCASSLDGQGGSEAFFGQGTRLTVV.

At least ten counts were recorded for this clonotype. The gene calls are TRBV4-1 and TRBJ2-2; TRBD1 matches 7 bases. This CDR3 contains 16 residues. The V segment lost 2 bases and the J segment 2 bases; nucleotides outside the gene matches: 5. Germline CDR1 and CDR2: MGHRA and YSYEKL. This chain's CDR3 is CASSQNRDRNTGELFF. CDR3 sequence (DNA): TGCGCCAGCAGCCAAAACCGGGACAGAAACACCGGGGAGCTGTTTTTT.

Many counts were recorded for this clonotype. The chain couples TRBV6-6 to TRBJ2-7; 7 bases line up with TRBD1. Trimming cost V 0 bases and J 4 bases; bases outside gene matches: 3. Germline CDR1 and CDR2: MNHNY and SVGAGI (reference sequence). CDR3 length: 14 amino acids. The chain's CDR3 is CASSYSSTGYEQYV. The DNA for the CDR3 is TGTGCCAGCAGTTACTCTTCGACAGGGTACGAGCAGTACGTC.

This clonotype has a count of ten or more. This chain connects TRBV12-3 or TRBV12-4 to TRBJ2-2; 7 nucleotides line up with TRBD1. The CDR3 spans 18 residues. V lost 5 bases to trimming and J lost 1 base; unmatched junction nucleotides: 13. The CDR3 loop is CASSPKGRDRRNTGELFF. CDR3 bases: TGTGCCAGCAGTCCAAAGGGCCGGGACAGAAGGAACACCGGGGAGCTGTTTTTT.

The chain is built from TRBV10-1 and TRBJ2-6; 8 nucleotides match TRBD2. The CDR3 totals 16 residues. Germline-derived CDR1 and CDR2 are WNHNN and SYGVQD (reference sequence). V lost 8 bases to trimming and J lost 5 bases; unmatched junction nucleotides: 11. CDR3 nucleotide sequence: TGCGCCAGCCGTGGGACTAGGAGTCTCTGGGCCAACGTCCTGACTTTC. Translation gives CASRGTRSLWANVLTF.

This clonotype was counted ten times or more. DNA for the CDR3: TGTGCCATCAACCTTGCCGGACAGACCTATGGCTACACCTTC. As protein: CAINLAGQTYGYTF. V usage is TRBV28 and J usage is TRBJ1-2; a possible D gene is TRBD1 (6 bases). Deletions cut 10 bases from V and 4 bases from J, with 19 bases between. The CDR3 runs to 14 residues. CDR1 MDHEN and CDR2 SYDVKM come from the germline V gene.

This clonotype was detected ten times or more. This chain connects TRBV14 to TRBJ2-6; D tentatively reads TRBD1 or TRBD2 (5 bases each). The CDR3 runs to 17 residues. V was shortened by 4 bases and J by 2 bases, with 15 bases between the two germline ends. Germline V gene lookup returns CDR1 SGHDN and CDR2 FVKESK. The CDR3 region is CASSPLRGAPGANVLTF. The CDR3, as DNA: TGTGCCAGCAGCCCTTTAAGAGGGGCCCCTGGGGCCAACGTCCTGACTTTC.

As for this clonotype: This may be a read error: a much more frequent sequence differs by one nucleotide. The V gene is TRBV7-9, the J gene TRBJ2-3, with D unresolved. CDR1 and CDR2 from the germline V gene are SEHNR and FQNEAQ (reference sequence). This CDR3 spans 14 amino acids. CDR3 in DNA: TGTGTCAGCAGCTTAGCATCAGGAACAGATACGCAGTATTTT. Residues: CVSSLASGTDTQYF.

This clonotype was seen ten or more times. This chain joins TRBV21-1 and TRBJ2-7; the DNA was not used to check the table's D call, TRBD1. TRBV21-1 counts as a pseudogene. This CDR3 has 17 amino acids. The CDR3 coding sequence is TGTGCCAGCAGCCACGGGAGGACAGGGTTAAGCTCCTACGAGCAGTACTTC. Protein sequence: CASSHGRTGLSSYEQYF.

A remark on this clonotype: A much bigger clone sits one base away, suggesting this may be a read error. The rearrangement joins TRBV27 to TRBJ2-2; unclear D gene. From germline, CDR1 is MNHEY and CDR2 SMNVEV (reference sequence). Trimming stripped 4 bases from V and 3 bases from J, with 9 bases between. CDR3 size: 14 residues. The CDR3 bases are TGTGCCAGCAGTTGGGTAGGGTACACCGGGGAGCTGTTTTTT. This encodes CASSWVGYTGELFF.

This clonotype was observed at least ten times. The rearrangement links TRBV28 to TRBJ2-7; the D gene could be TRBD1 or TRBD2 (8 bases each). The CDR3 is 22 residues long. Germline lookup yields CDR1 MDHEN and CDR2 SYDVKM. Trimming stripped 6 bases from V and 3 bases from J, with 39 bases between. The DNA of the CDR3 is TGTGCCAGCAGCACTGCTCAACAGGGGGATTGGCGGGTAGCGGGACCGCACTACGAGCAGTACTTC. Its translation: CASSTAQQGDWRVAGPHYEQYF.

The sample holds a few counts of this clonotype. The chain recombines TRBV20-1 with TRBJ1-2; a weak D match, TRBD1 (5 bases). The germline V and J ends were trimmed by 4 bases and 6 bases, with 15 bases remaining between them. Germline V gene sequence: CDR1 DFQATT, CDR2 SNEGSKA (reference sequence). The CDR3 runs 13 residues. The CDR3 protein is CSATGTRSHGYTF. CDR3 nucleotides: TGCAGTGCTACCGGGACTCGGAGTCATGGCTACACCTTC.

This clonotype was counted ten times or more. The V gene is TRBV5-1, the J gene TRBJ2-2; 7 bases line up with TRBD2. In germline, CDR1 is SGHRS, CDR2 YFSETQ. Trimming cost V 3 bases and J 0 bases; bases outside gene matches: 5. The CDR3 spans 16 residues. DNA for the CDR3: TGCGCCAGCAGCTCTCACGGGACTACGAACACCGGGGAGCTGTTTTTT. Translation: CASSSHGTTNTGELFF.

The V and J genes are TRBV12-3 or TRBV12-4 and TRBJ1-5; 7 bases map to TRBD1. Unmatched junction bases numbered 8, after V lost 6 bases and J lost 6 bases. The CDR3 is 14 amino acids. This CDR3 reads CASSLTGVSQPQHF. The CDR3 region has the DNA TGTGCCAGCAGCCTTACAGGGGTTAGTCAGCCCCAGCATTTT.

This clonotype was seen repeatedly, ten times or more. CDR3 in DNA: TGTGCCAGCAAACGCACGGGCACGGATTCACCCCTCCACTTT. The encoded protein is CASKRTGTDSPLHF. The rearrangement uses TRBV5-8 and TRBJ1-6; D is unclear. With 6 bases removed from V and 8 bases from J, the gap between germline ends came to 15 bases. Per the germline V gene, CDR1 is SGHTS and CDR2 is YDEGEE. The CDR3 runs to 14 residues.

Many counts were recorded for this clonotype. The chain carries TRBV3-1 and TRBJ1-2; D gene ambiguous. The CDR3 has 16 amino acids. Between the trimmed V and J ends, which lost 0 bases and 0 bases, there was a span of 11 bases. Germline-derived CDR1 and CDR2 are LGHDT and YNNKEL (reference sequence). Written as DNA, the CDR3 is TGTGCCAGCAGCCAAGATTTCCAGTCTGCTAACTATGGCTACACCTTC. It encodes CASSQDFQSANYGYTF.

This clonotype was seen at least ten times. CDR3 sequence reads: CSASGRASVGSPLHF. The CDR3 nucleotides read TGCAGTGCTAGTGGGAGGGCTTCAGTGGGTTCACCCCTCCACTTT. V is TRBV20-1 and J is TRBJ1-6; D remains unclear. V lost 3 bases, J lost 9 bases, and 18 bases lay in between. CDR3 length equals 15 residues. Germline-derived CDR1 and CDR2 are DFQATT and SNEGSKA (reference sequence).